This T cell receptor (beta chain) came from a study of prognosis after radiotherapy for stage I lung cancer. Peripheral blood, about 6 milliliters per draw, was collected at each of two time points. This clonotype was found many times. Two-round multiplex PCR, the amplification method, yielded TCR beta CDR3 from genomic DNA. First-round PCR amplification was performed with primers specific to each TRBV and TRBJ gene. Using its own MiXCR run on the multiplex PCR reads, TCRdb lists one record per CDR3 protein. The data show around 30,000 distinct CDR3 sequences, 32% seen once. This sequence originates from a donor over 45 with non-small cell lung cancer. Sequenced here: PBMCs, sampled before or after stereotactic body radiation therapy (not recorded which).

As DNA, the CDR3 is TGTGCCACCCCGGCTCGACAGGGGGCGGGTCCGGGTCAGGCGGGGGGCTACACCTTC. Translated: CATPARQGAGPGQAGGYTF. J is TRBJ1-2 and V is TRBV6-1, with 10 nucleotides matching TRBD1. The CDR3 has 19 amino acids. J lost 8 bases, V lost 10 bases, and 28 bases had no gene match. Germline V gene data show CDR1 as MNHNS and CDR2 as SASEGT.